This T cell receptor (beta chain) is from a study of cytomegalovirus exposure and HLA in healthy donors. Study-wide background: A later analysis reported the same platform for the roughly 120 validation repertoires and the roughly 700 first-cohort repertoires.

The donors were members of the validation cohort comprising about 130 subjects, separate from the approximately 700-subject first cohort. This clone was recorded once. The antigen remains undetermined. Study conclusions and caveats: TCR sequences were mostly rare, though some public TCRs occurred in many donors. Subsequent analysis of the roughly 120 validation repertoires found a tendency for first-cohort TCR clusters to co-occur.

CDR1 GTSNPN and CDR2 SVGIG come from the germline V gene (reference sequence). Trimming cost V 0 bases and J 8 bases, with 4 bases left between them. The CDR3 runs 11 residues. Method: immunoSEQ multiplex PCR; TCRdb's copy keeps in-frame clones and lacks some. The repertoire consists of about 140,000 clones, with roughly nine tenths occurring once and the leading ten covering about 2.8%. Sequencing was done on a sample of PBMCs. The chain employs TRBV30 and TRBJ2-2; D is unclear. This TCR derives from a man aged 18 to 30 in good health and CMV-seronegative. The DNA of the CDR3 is TGTGCCTGGAGTGTACGGGGGGAGCTGTTTTTT. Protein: CAWSVRGELFF.